One and the same sample provided the 15 T cell receptor beta chains below, sequenced in a study of T cell responses to AZD1222 COVID-19 vaccine. Some clones are missing from TCRdb's copy, which holds only in-frame ones; the method was immunoSEQ multiplex PCR. The top ten clones hold 0.7% to 0.9% of a sample with 150,000 or so clones, 90% to 95% of them seen once. This material consisted of peripheral blood, taken on day 0 of AZD1222 vaccination. The origin of the receptors is an adult in good health.

V and J are TRBV5-6 and TRBJ1-2; tentatively, D is TRBD1 (5 bases). V lost 4 bases to trimming and J lost 3 bases, with 16 bases between them. Looked up from germline, CDR1 is SGHDT and CDR2 is YYEEEE. The CDR3 contains 15 residues. CDR3 in amino acids: CASSHLAGSHYGYTF. CDR3 sequence (DNA): TGTGCCAGCAGCCACCTGGCAGGGTCTCACTATGGCTACACCTTC.

The DNA for the CDR3 is TGTGCCAGCAGTTTAACAGTGTCGAACACCATATATTTT. Encoded protein: CASSLTVSNTIYF. The chain employs TRBV12-3 or TRBV12-4 and TRBJ1-3; no reliable D call. Trimming left V 2 bases short and J 7 bases short, with 9 bases between. CDR3 size: 13 residues.

The CDR3 sequence: CASSLVRGSRNEQFF. The CDR3 DNA sequence: TGTGCCAGCAGCTTAGTTAGGGGGAGCCGGAATGAGCAGTTCTTC. The chain has TRBV7-2 and TRBJ2-1, with D maybe TRBD1 (6 bases). V lost 1 base and J 7 bases, leaving 14 bases between the germline ends. Germline CDR1 and CDR2: SGHTA and FQGNSA. The CDR3 is 15 residues long.

The rearrangement uses TRBV5-1 and TRBJ2-3; 9 bases agree with TRBD2. The CDR3 consists of 17 residues. Germline values: CDR1 SGHRS, CDR2 YFSETQ. The V segment lost 3 bases and the J segment 1 base; nucleotides outside the gene matches: 9. CDR3 in amino acids: CASSSPAGGRGTDTQYF. For the CDR3, the DNA is TGCGCCAGCAGCTCGCCCGCGGGGGGGCGCGGCACAGATACGCAGTATTTT. Using reference TRBV5-1 and TRBJ2-3 for the parts outside the CDR3, the full variable domain is KAGVTQTPRYLIKTRGQQVTLSCSPISGHRSVSWYQQTPGQGLQFLFEYFSETQRNKGNFPGRFSGRQFSNSRSEMNVSTLELGDSALYLCASSSPAGGRGTDTQYFGPGTRLTVL.

The chain links TRBV7-2 to TRBJ2-3; TRBD2 matches at 8 bases. CDR1 and CDR2 (germline): SGHTA, FQGNSA. The V gene end was trimmed by 5 bases and the J gene end by 3 bases; junction bases not matched to a gene: 7. This CDR3 comprises 15 residues. The CDR3 sequence is CASSALSGGTDTQYF. CDR3 in DNA: TGTGCCAGCAGCGCCCTGAGCGGGGGTACAGATACGCAGTATTTT. The entire variable domain, with the rest obtained from reference TRBV7-2 and TRBJ2-3, is as follows: GAGVSQSPSNKVTEKGKDVELRCDPISGHTALYWYRQSLGQGLEFLIYFQGNSAPDKSGLPSDRFSAERTGGSVSTLTIQRTQQEDSAVYLCASSALSGGTDTQYFGPGTRLTVL.

This sequence joins TRBV12-5 and TRBJ2-3, with a tentative D call TRBD2 (6 bases). CDR1 LGHNT and CDR2 FRNRAP come from the germline V gene. The V and J ends lost 5 bases and 1 base respectively, with 16 bases between them. The CDR3 has 16 amino acids. The CDR3: CASGRGASVGTDTQYF. CDR3 sequence (DNA): TGTGCTAGTGGTCGGGGCGCTAGCGTAGGCACAGATACGCAGTATTTT.

This chain links TRBV5-6 with TRBJ1-5; D remains ambiguous. The CDR3 contains 16 residues. From germline, CDR1 is SGHDT and CDR2 YYEEEE. V gave up 4 bases and J gave up 0 bases, with 14 bases separating them. CDR3 loop: CASSPATRVSNQPQHF. In DNA form, the CDR3 reads TGTGCCAGCAGCCCCGCCACGCGGGTTAGCAATCAGCCCCAGCATTTT.

This clone was seen once. This chain uses TRBV7-9 with TRBJ2-3; 8 bases match TRBD1. The CDR3 is made up of 16 amino acids. V was pared by 6 bases and J by 3 bases, with 11 bases of the junction left unmatched. CDR1 and CDR2 (germline): SEHNR, FQNEAQ (reference sequence). CDR3 protein: CASRPGQGKGTDTQYF. In nucleotides, the CDR3 is TGTGCCAGCAGACCCGGACAGGGCAAGGGGACAGATACGCAGTATTTT.

The V call is TRBV7-9, the J call TRBJ1-6, with D perhaps TRBD1 (6 bases). V lost 1 base to trimming and J lost 5 bases, with 15 bases between them. Germline V lookup: CDR1 SEHNR, CDR2 FQNEAQ (reference sequence). The CDR3 is 17 residues long. The CDR3 DNA follows: TGTGCCAGCAGCTTAGGAATGGTCGGGGGCGATAATTCACCCCTCCACTTT. It codes for CASSLGMVGGDNSPLHF.

The gene calls are TRBV27 and TRBJ2-3, with 12 bases fitting TRBD2. Germline V lookup: CDR1 MNHEY, CDR2 SMNVEV (reference sequence). After removal of 6 bases from V and 5 bases from J, the junction contained 9 bases not matched to a gene. The length of the CDR3 is 16 residues. The CDR3, as DNA: TGTGCCAGCAGCACCTCTAGCGGGGGGGCCAGAGATACGCAGTATTTT. Protein sequence: CASSTSSGGARDTQYF.

This chain links TRBV19 with TRBJ2-1, with 8 bases fitting TRBD1. CDR1 is LNHDA and CDR2 is SQIVND in the germline V gene (reference sequence). V gave up 6 bases and J gave up 5 bases; unmatched junction bases: 9. The CDR3 is made up of 15 amino acids. In DNA, the CDR3 is TGTGCCAGTAGGAAAGTGGGGACAGGAGACAATGAGCAGTTCTTC. Translating gives CASRKVGTGDNEQFF.

J is TRBJ1-2 and V is TRBV19; D remains ambiguous. This CDR3 has 15 residues. Germline V gene sequence: CDR1 LNHDA, CDR2 SQIVND (reference sequence). V lost 2 bases to trimming and J lost 0 bases, with 10 bases between them. CDR3 region: CASSISSGANYGYTF. The DNA of the CDR3 is TGTGCCAGTAGTATATCTAGCGGGGCTAACTATGGCTACACCTTC. The full variable domain, with the rest looked up from reference TRBV19 and TRBJ1-2, is DGGITQSPKYLFRKEGQNVTLSCEQNLNHDAMYWYRQDPGQGLRLIYYSQIVNDFQKGDIAEGYSVSREKKESFPLTVTSAQKNPTAFYLCASSISSGANYGYTFGSGTRLTVV.

This chain connects TRBV5-1 to TRBJ2-5, with D possibly TRBD1 on 6 matching bases. Trimming removed 2 bases at V and 2 bases at J, with 7 bases between. Germline V lookup: CDR1 SGHRS, CDR2 YFSETQ. The CDR3 sequence is 13 residues long. The CDR3 here is CASSFDRQETQYF. CDR3 nucleotides: TGCGCCAGCAGCTTTGACAGGCAAGAGACCCAGTACTTC.

This chain's CDR3 is CASSLWEGGNQPQHF. The CDR3 DNA sequence: TGTGCCAGCAGCCTATGGGAGGGAGGTAATCAGCCCCAGCATTTT. The J gene is TRBJ1-5, the V gene TRBV28; D is unresolved. This CDR3 is 15 amino acids long. In germline, CDR1 is MDHEN, CDR2 SYDVKM. Trimming took 6 bases from V and 4 from J, leaving 16 bases between them.

The V gene is TRBV12-5, the J gene TRBJ1-2; 9 bases line up with TRBD1. Germline lookup yields CDR1 LGHNT and CDR2 FRNRAP. The V gene end was trimmed by 3 bases and the J gene end by 8 bases; junction bases not matched to a gene: 13. The CDR3 contains 16 residues. CDR3: CASGFPPRTGARGYTF. CDR3 bases: TGTGCTAGTGGTTTCCCCCCCCGGACAGGGGCGCGCGGCTACACCTTC.